The rows below give T cell receptor beta chains drawn from one sample of a study of OX40 agonist ivuxolimab in advanced cancers. Method: immunoSEQ multiplex PCR; TCRdb's copy keeps in-frame clones and lacks some. The data contain approximately 69,000 clones, roughly nine tenths of them singletons. Sequenced material: CD4+ or CD8+ T cells sorted from blood, taken in a trial of the OX40 agonist ivuxolimab. The receptors were gathered from an adult with an advanced solid tumor such as melanoma, head and neck, liver or kidney cancer. The conserved cysteine and the conserved F or W are not part of the CDR3 here. A D gene is named only where the DNA matches it firmly.

d_gene: .; j_gene: TRBJ2-3; v_gene: TRBV10-2; CDR3aa: ASSAVPTGTRSDTQY
d_gene: .; j_gene: TRBJ1-2; v_gene: TRBV10-3; CDR3aa: AITPGPTSYGYT
d_gene: .; j_gene: TRBJ1-2; v_gene: TRBV5-6; CDR3aa: ASSRRTGLTEGYT
d_gene: TRBD1; j_gene: TRBJ1-1; v_gene: TRBV18; CDR3aa: ASSPPQDRANGAF
d_gene: .; j_gene: TRBJ2-7; v_gene: TRBV25-1; CDR3aa: ASSDSLISLEEQY
d_gene: TRBD2; j_gene: TRBJ2-3; v_gene: TRBV12-5; CDR3aa: ASGPGTSVGADTQY
d_gene: TRBD1; j_gene: TRBJ2-3; v_gene: TRBV29-1; CDR3aa: SVVGDRGTDTQY
d_gene: .; j_gene: TRBJ2-7; v_gene: TRBV10-3; CDR3aa: AISVIDYYEQY
d_gene: .; j_gene: TRBJ1-3; v_gene: TRBV7-8; CDR3aa: ASSLVGEGDTIY
d_gene: .; j_gene: TRBJ1-5; v_gene: TRBV2; CDR3aa: ASSEEQGSQPQH
d_gene: .; j_gene: TRBJ2-7; v_gene: TRBV5-8; CDR3aa: ASSLFTGASLSSYEQY
d_gene: .; j_gene: TRBJ1-2; v_gene: TRBV7-2; CDR3aa: ASSLGAGDYGYT
d_gene: .; j_gene: TRBJ1-5; v_gene: TRBV30; CDR3aa: ALSGGSNQPQH
d_gene: .; j_gene: TRBJ1-1; v_gene: TRBV5-6; CDR3aa: ASSRTARNTEAF
d_gene: .; j_gene: TRBJ1-2; v_gene: TRBV9; CDR3aa: ASSVGWDGADYGYT
d_gene: .; j_gene: TRBJ2-7; v_gene: TRBV25-1; CDR3aa: ASTGGDRVYEQY
d_gene: .; j_gene: TRBJ2-5; v_gene: TRBV2; CDR3aa: ASSADRGTQY
d_gene: .; j_gene: TRBJ1-2; v_gene: TRBV18; CDR3aa: ASSRREANYGYT
d_gene: TRBD1; j_gene: TRBJ1-2; v_gene: TRBV5-4; CDR3aa: ASSSGQVLGSGYT
d_gene: TRBD2; j_gene: TRBJ2-5; v_gene: TRBV7-9; CDR3aa: ASSLGETSEQETQY
d_gene: .; j_gene: TRBJ2-6; v_gene: TRBV27; CDR3aa: ASRPGTGANVLT
d_gene: .; j_gene: TRBJ1-2; v_gene: TRBV9; CDR3aa: ASSSRGKDYGYT